The 19 T cell receptor beta chains reported below all come from one sample, sequenced in a study of cytomegalovirus exposure and HLA in healthy donors. Both 60 Vbeta primers and 13 Jbeta primers went into the PCR. Produced via immunoSEQ multiplex PCR; TCRdb's table is partial and in-frame only. The data show about 100,000 clones, about four fifths seen once. Input material: PBMCs. These receptors originate from a man aged 25-40 years in good health and CMV-seronegative.

The chain has TRBV30 and TRBJ2-5, with D hard to call. V shed 0 bases and J shed 5 bases, with 4 bases lying between them. This CDR3 spans 11 amino acids. Per germline, CDR1 GTSNPN and CDR2 SVGIG (reference sequence). The CDR3 region has the DNA TGTGCCTGGAGTGTACGGGAGACCCAGTACTTC. This sequence encodes CAWSVRETQYF.

This chain connects TRBV30 to TRBJ2-1; 9 positions agree with TRBD1. The CDR3 has 11 amino acids. The V gene end was trimmed by 8 bases and the J gene end by 12 bases; junction bases not matched to a gene: 8. The germline V gene encodes CDR1 GTSNPN and CDR2 SVGIG (reference sequence). The chain's CDR3 is CAGAQGAGQFF. The CDR3 nucleotides read TGTGCCGGCGCACAGGGGGCTGGGCAGTTCTTC.

The chain couples TRBV5-1 to TRBJ2-2, with 8 bases matching TRBD1. With 7 bases clipped from V and 7 bases from J, the junction kept 9 bases outside the gene matches. The CDR3 extends over 14 amino acids. Germline V CDR1 and CDR2: SGHRS, YFSETQ. CDR3 protein: CASREQGAYGELFF. CDR3 nucleotide sequence: TGCGCCAGCCGGGAGCAGGGGGCGTACGGGGAGCTGTTTTTT.

The chain recombines TRBV19 with TRBJ1-1; unclear D gene. The CDR3 length is 14 residues. V was clipped by 2 bases and J by 4 bases, with 11 bases between them. Looked up from germline, CDR1 is LNHDA and CDR2 is SQIVND (reference sequence). The CDR3 protein is CASSIPPGFTEAFF. The CDR3 nucleotides are TGTGCCAGTAGTATACCCCCGGGATTCACTGAAGCTTTCTTT.

The chain couples TRBV30 to TRBJ2-6; 10 bases align to TRBD1. Germline V gene data show CDR1 as GTSNPN and CDR2 as SVGIG (reference sequence). V was pared by 4 bases and J by 3 bases, with 12 bases of the junction left unmatched. The CDR3 has 18 amino acids. CDR3 coding DNA: TGTGCCTGGACCGACCCGGACAGGGGGACGTATGGGGCCAACGTCCTGACTTTC. As protein: CAWTDPDRGTYGANVLTF. Using reference TRBV30 and TRBJ2-6 for the parts outside the CDR3, the full variable domain is SQTIHQWPATLVQPVGSPLSLECTVEGTSNPNLYWYRQAAGRGLQLLFYSVGIGQISSEVPQNLSASRPQDRQFILSSKKLLLSDSGFYLCAWTDPDRGTYGANVLTFGAGSRLTVL.

The genes are TRBV1 and TRBJ2-4; the D call TRBD1 from the table was never checked on the DNA. TRBV1 is recorded as a pseudogene. This CDR3 has 13 amino acids. CDR3 loop: CTSSQRTDRSGNF. The DNA for the CDR3 is TGCACCAGCAGCCAAAGAACGGACAGAAGTGGGAACTTC.

The J gene is TRBJ2-1, the V gene TRBV6-4, with a tentative D call TRBD2 (6 bases). The germline V gene has CDR1 MRHNA and CDR2 SNTAGT. This CDR3 region has 16 residues. The V end lost 2 bases, the J end lost 6 bases, and 17 bases lay between the germline ends. The CDR3 region has the DNA TGTGCCAGCAGTGACAGGTGGGGGGTTCGTGGCAATGAGCAGTTCTTC. Encoded protein: CASSDRWGVRGNEQFF.

CDR3: CSVGTDSSLYEQYF. The CDR3 DNA sequence: TGCAGCGTTGGTACGGATTCTAGTCTCTACGAGCAGTACTTC. The rearrangement links TRBV29-1 to TRBJ2-7, with D uncertain. CDR1 and CDR2 from the germline V gene are SQVTM and ANQGSEA. V lost 4 bases, J lost 3 bases, and 16 bases lay in between. The CDR3 is 14 residues long.

The chain links TRBV5-1 to TRBJ2-7; a possible D gene is TRBD2 (6 bases). With 7 bases removed from V and 2 bases from J, the gap between germline ends came to 16 bases. From germline, CDR1 is SGHRS and CDR2 YFSETQ. The CDR3 has 14 residues. The CDR3 DNA reads TGCGCCAGCGCTCGACTCGGCGGGGCCTACGAGCAGTACTTC. Its translation is CASARLGGAYEQYF. The full variable domain, with the rest looked up from reference TRBV5-1 and TRBJ2-7, is KAGVTQTPRYLIKTRGQQVTLSCSPISGHRSVSWYQQTPGQGLQFLFEYFSETQRNKGNFPGRFSGRQFSNSRSEMNVSTLELGDSALYLCASARLGGAYEQYFGPGTRLTVT.

V and J are TRBV18 and TRBJ1-1; 10 nucleotides match TRBD1. V shed 2 bases, J shed 4 bases, and the junction held 7 bases outside the gene matches. Germline CDR1 and CDR2: KGHSH and LQKENI. The CDR3 sequence is 16 residues long. CDR3 bases: TGTGCCAGCTCACCAACTCCCGGGACAGGGGCCACTGAAGCTTTCTTT. This sequence encodes CASSPTPGTGATEAFF.

V and J are TRBV28 and TRBJ1-2, with TRBD1 matching over 10 bases. CDR3 length: 17 residues. Unmatched junction bases numbered 14, after V lost 3 bases and J lost 7 bases. Germline V gene data show CDR1 as MDHEN and CDR2 as SYDVKM. CDR3 protein: CASSFVFPGQGGGGYTF. The CDR3 DNA reads as TGTGCCAGCAGTTTCGTGTTCCCCGGACAGGGGGGAGGTGGCTACACCTTC.

This chain links TRBV7-9 with TRBJ1-5; no clear D gene. This CDR3 region has 14 residues. Germline lookup yields CDR1 SEHNR and CDR2 FQNEAQ (reference sequence). The V and J ends lost 5 bases and 1 base respectively, with 9 bases between them. CDR3 amino acids: CASSRGGSNQPQHF. The CDR3 region has the DNA TGTGCCAGCAGCCGCGGCGGGAGCAATCAGCCCCAGCATTTT. The full variable domain, completed using reference TRBV7-9 and TRBJ1-5, is DTGVSQNPRHKITKRGQNVTFRCDPISEHNRLYWYRQTLGQGPEFLTYFQNEAQLEKSRLLSDRFSAERPKGSFSTLEIQRTEQGDSAMYLCASSRGGSNQPQHFGDGTRLSIL.

This sequence joins TRBV30 and TRBJ1-2, with no clear D. V lost 0 bases to trimming and J lost 4 bases, with 12 bases between them. CDR1 GTSNPN and CDR2 SVGIG come from the germline V gene (reference sequence). CDR3 length equals 14 residues. CDR3 sequence (DNA): TGTGCCTGGAGTGTAATCGGAGCGGGCTATGGCTACACCTTC. Translation gives CAWSVIGAGYGYTF.

The chain recombines TRBV30 with TRBJ2-5, with D unresolved. The J call is uncertain, as TRBJ2-7 better fits the DNA end. From germline, CDR1 is GTSNPN and CDR2 SVGIG (reference sequence). This CDR3 has 11 amino acids. Here the CDR3 reads CAWSYRTEQYF. Here the CDR3 DNA reads TGTGCCTGGAGTTACCGAACCGAGCAGTACTTC.

The chain is built from TRBV9 and TRBJ2-7, with a possible D match to TRBD1 (6 bases). V lost 4 bases and J lost 2, with 16 bases in between. There are 15 residues in the CDR3. Germline V gene data show CDR1 as SGDLS and CDR2 as YYNGEE. CDR3 nucleotides: TGTGCCAGCAGCCCCTCTGGGGGCTTTACCTACGAGCAGTACTTC. This encodes CASSPSGGFTYEQYF.

This chain connects TRBV27 to TRBJ1-2; no definite D call. CDR1 and CDR2 (germline): MNHEY, SMNVEV (reference sequence). This CDR3 has 14 residues. Trimming stripped 8 bases from V and 0 bases from J, with 13 bases between. CDR3 protein: CASAPGASNYGYTF. CDR3 nucleotides: TGTGCCAGCGCCCCGGGAGCTTCTAACTATGGCTACACCTTC.

V usage is TRBV7-8 and J usage is TRBJ1-1; the D gene is possibly TRBD1 (6 bases). V dropped 5 bases and J dropped 4 bases, with 17 bases sitting between them. The CDR3 is 15 residues long. The germline CDR1 and CDR2 sequences are SGHVS and FQNEAQ. DNA for the CDR3: TGTGCCAGCAGCCCTACGGGCCAGGGGACCACTGAAGCTTTCTTT. It is translated as CASSPTGQGTTEAFF.

The chain is built from TRBV29-1 and TRBJ2-2; 15 positions agree with TRBD2. V lost 5 bases to trimming and J lost 6 bases; unmatched junction nucleotides: 7. Per the germline V gene, CDR1 is SQVTM and CDR2 is ANQGSEA. The CDR3 covers 16 residues. DNA of the CDR3: TGCAGCGTTCGGACTAGCGGGAGGGCCAGGGCCGGGGAGCTGTTTTTT. Amino acid sequence: CSVRTSGRARAGELFF.

The rearrangement uses TRBV28 and TRBJ2-3, with TRBD1 matching 7 bases. The germline V gene has CDR1 MDHEN and CDR2 SYDVKM. Trimming took 5 bases from V and 2 from J; bases not matched to a gene: 7. The CDR3 is made up of 15 amino acids. CDR3 bases: TGTGCCAGCAGTGCCGGGGACAGAGTCACAGATACGCAGTATTTT. Translation: CASSAGDRVTDTQYF. Combining the CDR3 with reference TRBV28 and TRBJ2-3 gives the whole variable domain DVKVTQSSRYLVKRTGEKVFLECVQDMDHENMFWYRQDPGLGLRLIYFSYDVKMKEKGDIPEGYSVSREKKERFSLILESASTNQTSMYLCASSAGDRVTDTQYFGPGTRLTVL.